This is a list of T cell receptor beta chains from one sample in a study of beta chain features in type 1 diabetes. Generated by immunoSEQ multiplex PCR, the TCRdb table keeps only in-frame clones and is missing some. The table lists a few hundred thousand clones, over 8.5% of them singletons. Sequenced: central memory CD4+ T cells from blood. The receptors come from a man under 40 with type 1 diabetes. The CDR3 runs from the conserved cysteine through the conserved F or W. Each record gives: V gene, J gene, clone size, CDR3 length, D gene, CDR3 DNA, CDR3 protein. The D gene is left open where the match is weak. Expanded clones are given a class, and other clones once, few, many or no size at all.

V gene: TRBV2
J gene: TRBJ2-2
clone size: -
CDR3 length: 13
D gene: -
CDR3 DNA: TGTGCCAGCACCGGTGAAGGGATCGGGGAGCTGTTTTTT
CDR3 protein: CASTGEGIGELFF

V gene: TRBV28
J gene: TRBJ2-7
clone size: -
CDR3 length: 14
D gene: -
CDR3 DNA: TGTGCCAGCAGTGAGACTAGTTCTACCTACGAGCAGTACTTC
CDR3 protein: CASSETSSTYEQYF

V gene: TRBV29-1
J gene: TRBJ2-7
clone size: -
CDR3 length: 14
D gene: -
CDR3 DNA: TGCAGCGTGGCCAGCGGAGTGGGACCCTACGAGCAGTACTTC
CDR3 protein: CSVASGVGPYEQYF

V gene: TRBV18
J gene: TRBJ1-1
clone size: -
CDR3 length: 14
D gene: -
CDR3 DNA: TGTGCCAGCTCACCAGGGTCGAGGAACACTGAAGCTTTCTTT
CDR3 protein: CASSPGSRNTEAFF

V gene: TRBV7-9
J gene: TRBJ2-3
clone size: once
CDR3 length: 14
D gene: -
CDR3 DNA: TGTGCCAGCAGCTTAGGTCAGCGCACAGATACGCAGTATTTT
CDR3 protein: CASSLGQRTDTQYF

V gene: TRBV7-8
J gene: TRBJ1-4
clone size: -
CDR3 length: 17
D gene: TRBD1
CDR3 DNA: TGTGCCAGCTCCTTGGACAGGGGAATCGGAACTAATGAAAAACTGTTTTTT
CDR3 protein: CASSLDRGIGTNEKLFF

V gene: TRBV28
J gene: TRBJ2-1
clone size: many
CDR3 length: 18
D gene: TRBD2
CDR3 DNA: TGTGCCAGCAGTTTAGGGCTAGCGGGAAAGGTCTCCTACAATGAGCAGTTCTTC
CDR3 protein: CASSLGLAGKVSYNEQFF

V gene: TRBV5-6
J gene: TRBJ2-3
clone size: few
CDR3 length: 14
D gene: TRBD1
CDR3 DNA: TGTGCCAGCAGCGGGACAGGGGTTACAGATACGCAGTATTTT
CDR3 protein: CASSGTGVTDTQYF

V gene: TRBV15
J gene: TRBJ2-1
clone size: few
CDR3 length: 16
D gene: TRBD2
CDR3 DNA: TGTGCCACCAGCAGAGATTTAGCGGGAGGGGTCGGTGAGCAGTTCTTC
CDR3 protein: CATSRDLAGGVGEQFF

V gene: TRBV9
J gene: TRBJ1-2
clone size: -
CDR3 length: 14
D gene: -
CDR3 DNA: TGTGCCAGCAGCGTAGGACAGTCGAACTATGGCTACACCTTC
CDR3 protein: CASSVGQSNYGYTF

V gene: TRBV28
J gene: TRBJ2-1
clone size: many
CDR3 length: 13
D gene: -
CDR3 DNA: TGTGCCAGCAGTTCGAGCATGGGCAATGAGCAGTTCTTC
CDR3 protein: CASSSSMGNEQFF

V gene: TRBV29-1
J gene: TRBJ1-1
clone size: -
CDR3 length: 12
D gene: -
CDR3 DNA: TGCAGCGTCACAGGGACGAACACTGAAGCTTTCTTT
CDR3 protein: CSVTGTNTEAFF

V gene: TRBV7-6
J gene: TRBJ2-1
clone size: -
CDR3 length: 16
D gene: TRBD1
CDR3 DNA: TGTGCCAGCAGCTTCAAGACAGGGGGCGCAGGGGATGAGCAGTTCTTC
CDR3 protein: CASSFKTGGAGDEQFF

V gene: TRBV11-3
J gene: TRBJ2-3
clone size: -
CDR3 length: 15
D gene: -
CDR3 DNA: TGTGCCAGCAGCGGGAGAGCGAAATACACAGATACGCAGTATTTT
CDR3 protein: CASSGRAKYTDTQYF

V gene: TRBV28
J gene: TRBJ2-7
clone size: many
CDR3 length: 15
D gene: TRBD1
CDR3 DNA: TGTGCCAGCAGGACTCCGGGACAGGGCACCTACGAGCAGTACTTC
CDR3 protein: CASRTPGQGTYEQYF

V gene: TRBV9
J gene: TRBJ2-3
clone size: -
CDR3 length: 14
D gene: TRBD2
CDR3 DNA: TGTGCCAGCAGCGTAAGCGGGGCCACAGATACGCAGTATTTT
CDR3 protein: CASSVSGATDTQYF

V gene: TRBV7-3
J gene: TRBJ2-1
clone size: many
CDR3 length: 11
D gene: -
CDR3 DNA: TGTGCCAGCAGCTTCGGGAGTGAGCAGTTCTTC
CDR3 protein: CASSFGSEQFF

V gene: TRBV7-2
J gene: TRBJ2-5
clone size: -
CDR3 length: 13
D gene: -
CDR3 DNA: TGTGCCAGCAGCTTAGGATTACAAGAGACCCAGTACTTC
CDR3 protein: CASSLGLQETQYF

V gene: TRBV7-3
J gene: TRBJ2-5
clone size: few
CDR3 length: 13
D gene: -
CDR3 DNA: TGTGCCAGCAGCTTATCGTTCCAAGAGACCCAGTACTTC
CDR3 protein: CASSLSFQETQYF

V gene: TRBV5-1
J gene: TRBJ2-3
clone size: few
CDR3 length: 14
D gene: -
CDR3 DNA: TGCGCCAGCAGCCAAGACAGAATTGCAGATACGCAGTATTTT
CDR3 protein: CASSQDRIADTQYF

V gene: TRBV28
J gene: TRBJ2-3
clone size: few
CDR3 length: 16
D gene: -
CDR3 DNA: TGTGCCAGCAGCCCCGGGACCCGGGTCGGCACAGATACGCAGTATTTT
CDR3 protein: CASSPGTRVGTDTQYF

V gene: TRBV5-1
J gene: TRBJ2-1
clone size: -
CDR3 length: 15
D gene: TRBD1
CDR3 DNA: TGCGCCAGCAGCTCAACAGGGGGCTCCTACAATGAGCAGTTCTTC
CDR3 protein: CASSSTGGSYNEQFF

V gene: TRBV29-1
J gene: TRBJ2-3
clone size: -
CDR3 length: 13
D gene: -
CDR3 DNA: TGCAGCGTTGAAAAGGGACCGTCAGATACGCAGTATTTT
CDR3 protein: CSVEKGPSDTQYF

V gene: TRBV2
J gene: TRBJ2-7
clone size: few
CDR3 length: 13
D gene: -
CDR3 DNA: TGTGCCAGTAGCGGAGGGTTACTGCGCGAGCAGTACTTC
CDR3 protein: CASSGGLLREQYF

V gene: TRBV9
J gene: TRBJ1-2
clone size: few
CDR3 length: 11
D gene: -
CDR3 DNA: TGTGCCAGCAGCGTAGGGAATGGCTACACCTTC
CDR3 protein: CASSVGNGYTF

V gene: TRBV7-9
J gene: TRBJ2-1
clone size: many
CDR3 length: 15
D gene: TRBD1
CDR3 DNA: TGTGCCAGCAGCCAAGGGACAGCCCAGCGGAATGAGCAGTTCTTC
CDR3 protein: CASSQGTAQRNEQFF

V gene: TRBV5-4
J gene: TRBJ2-5
clone size: few
CDR3 length: 16
D gene: TRBD2
CDR3 DNA: TGTGCCAGCAGCTTGTCCGGGACTAGCGGACAAGAGACCCAGTACTTC
CDR3 protein: CASSLSGTSGQETQYF

V gene: TRBV9
J gene: TRBJ2-5
clone size: few
CDR3 length: 15
D gene: TRBD1
CDR3 DNA: TGTGCCAGCAGCGTAAGGGCAGGGGGACAAGAGACCCAGTACTTC
CDR3 protein: CASSVRAGGQETQYF

V gene: TRBV29-1
J gene: TRBJ1-1
clone size: -
CDR3 length: 11
D gene: -
CDR3 DNA: TGCAGCGTTGTTAGGGTGCCTGCGGCTTTCTTT
CDR3 protein: CSVVRVPAAFF

V gene: TRBV2
J gene: TRBJ1-5
clone size: -
CDR3 length: 14
D gene: TRBD1
CDR3 DNA: TGTGCCAGCAGCTCGGGACAGGGGAGTCAGCCCCAGCATTTT
CDR3 protein: CASSSGQGSQPQHF

V gene: TRBV6-6
J gene: TRBJ1-2
clone size: -
CDR3 length: 14
D gene: -
CDR3 DNA: TGTGCCAGCAGTTCGCCCAGGCTGAACTATGGCTACACCTTC
CDR3 protein: CASSSPRLNYGYTF

V gene: TRBV6-6
J gene: TRBJ1-5
clone size: -
CDR3 length: 16
D gene: TRBD1
CDR3 DNA: TGTGCCAGCAGTTATCGGACAGGGGGTAGCAATCAGCCCCAGCATTTT
CDR3 protein: CASSYRTGGSNQPQHF

V gene: TRBV2
J gene: TRBJ2-2
clone size: few
CDR3 length: 14
D gene: TRBD2
CDR3 DNA: TGTGCCAGTAGGGGACTAGGAGGCACCGGGGAGCTGTTTTTT
CDR3 protein: CASRGLGGTGELFF

V gene: TRBV18
J gene: TRBJ1-1
clone size: few
CDR3 length: 16
D gene: -
CDR3 DNA: TGTGCCAGCTCACCAAGGGTCGGCAGGGTGGGCACTGAAGCTTTCTTT
CDR3 protein: CASSPRVGRVGTEAFF

V gene: TRBV7-2
J gene: TRBJ2-5
clone size: -
CDR3 length: 12
D gene: -
CDR3 DNA: TGTGCCAGCAGTCAGGACAGAGAGACCCAGTACTTC
CDR3 protein: CASSQDRETQYF

V gene: TRBV4-3
J gene: TRBJ2-1
clone size: many
CDR3 length: 17
D gene: TRBD2
CDR3 DNA: TGCGCCAGCAGCCAAGATTCGTACCTAGCGGGGTACAATGAGCAGTTCTTC
CDR3 protein: CASSQDSYLAGYNEQFF

V gene: TRBV27
J gene: TRBJ2-7
clone size: few
CDR3 length: 16
D gene: TRBD2
CDR3 DNA: TGTGCCAGCAGTTTATCTCGGAGTAGCGGGAGAGTCAAGCAGTACTTC
CDR3 protein: CASSLSRSSGRVKQYF

V gene: TRBV6-5
J gene: TRBJ1-5
clone size: few
CDR3 length: 15
D gene: -
CDR3 DNA: TGTGCCAGCAGTTACTCGAGTGGAAGGTTCCAGCCCCAGCATTTT
CDR3 protein: CASSYSSGRFQPQHF

V gene: TRBV4-2
J gene: TRBJ2-7
clone size: -
CDR3 length: 15
D gene: TRBD2
CDR3 DNA: TGTGCCAGCAGGGGGATCGGGACTAGAAGTTACGAGCAGTACTTC
CDR3 protein: CASRGIGTRSYEQYF

V gene: TRBV6-1
J gene: TRBJ2-3
clone size: -
CDR3 length: 20
D gene: TRBD2
CDR3 DNA: TGTGCCAGCAGTGAAGCTATCGGGACCCTTAGCGGGAGAAGCACAGATACGCAGTATTTT
CDR3 protein: CASSEAIGTLSGRSTDTQYF

V gene: TRBV7-9
J gene: TRBJ1-1
clone size: few
CDR3 length: 14
D gene: -
CDR3 DNA: TGTGCCAGCAGCTCAGGGGCGGGGGGCACTGAAGCTTTCTTT
CDR3 protein: CASSSGAGGTEAFF

V gene: TRBV9
J gene: TRBJ2-7
clone size: few
CDR3 length: 12
D gene: -
CDR3 DNA: TGTGCCAGCTCACCGGACCGCTACGAGCAGTACTTC
CDR3 protein: CASSPDRYEQYF

V gene: TRBV13
J gene: TRBJ2-3
clone size: few
CDR3 length: 17
D gene: -
CDR3 DNA: TGTGCCAGCAGCGGGCCGCCTCCGGGGGAAAGGACAGATACGCAGTATTTT
CDR3 protein: CASSGPPPGERTDTQYF

V gene: TRBV7-2
J gene: TRBJ1-2
clone size: -
CDR3 length: 14
D gene: -
CDR3 DNA: TGTGCCAGCAGCTGGGGGCAGGGAAGTGGCGGCTACACCTTC
CDR3 protein: CASSWGQGSGGYTF

V gene: TRBV18
J gene: TRBJ1-2
clone size: -
CDR3 length: 12
D gene: -
CDR3 DNA: TGTGCCAGCTCACCCCTCTGGACGGACAGAACCTTC
CDR3 protein: CASSPLWTDRTF

V gene: TRBV19
J gene: TRBJ2-2
clone size: -
CDR3 length: 15
D gene: TRBD1
CDR3 DNA: TGTGCCAGTAGTACCCGGACAGGGGGCACCGGGGAGCTGTTTTTT
CDR3 protein: CASSTRTGGTGELFF

V gene: TRBV19
J gene: TRBJ2-7
clone size: -
CDR3 length: 12
D gene: -
CDR3 DNA: TGTGCCAGTAGTATAATAGAGACCGAGCAGTACTTC
CDR3 protein: CASSIIETEQYF

V gene: TRBV7-2
J gene: TRBJ2-1
clone size: few
CDR3 length: 15
D gene: TRBD2
CDR3 DNA: TGTGCCAGCAGCCTTAGCGGGAGGTCCTACAATGAGCAGTTCTTC
CDR3 protein: CASSLSGRSYNEQFF

V gene: TRBV27
J gene: TRBJ2-2
clone size: -
CDR3 length: 14
D gene: TRBD1
CDR3 DNA: TGTGCCAGCAGTATAAACAGGGGGCGGAGGGAGCTGTTTTTT
CDR3 protein: CASSINRGRRELFF

V gene: TRBV5-1
J gene: TRBJ1-5
clone size: few
CDR3 length: 14
D gene: TRBD1
CDR3 DNA: TGCGCCAGCAGCACAGGGACAGCCGGCCAGCCCCAGCATTTT
CDR3 protein: CASSTGTAGQPQHF

V gene: TRBV5-6
J gene: TRBJ2-7
clone size: -
CDR3 length: 16
D gene: -
CDR3 DNA: TGTGCCAGCAGCTTGGGCTATGGACAGAGATTTTACGAGCAGTACTTC
CDR3 protein: CASSLGYGQRFYEQYF

V gene: TRBV4-2
J gene: TRBJ2-1
clone size: few
CDR3 length: 13
D gene: -
CDR3 DNA: TGTGCCAGCTGGGGGGGGCGTGTGAATGAGCAGTTCTTC
CDR3 protein: CASWGGRVNEQFF

V gene: TRBV6-6
J gene: TRBJ2-1
clone size: -
CDR3 length: 16
D gene: TRBD1
CDR3 DNA: TGTGCCAGCAGGGGACCCGGGACAGGGGGTCGGAATGAGCAGTTCTTC
CDR3 protein: CASRGPGTGGRNEQFF

V gene: TRBV18
J gene: TRBJ1-1
clone size: -
CDR3 length: 13
D gene: -
CDR3 DNA: TGTGCCAGCTCACCACTGGGGGTCACTGAAGCTTTCTTT
CDR3 protein: CASSPLGVTEAFF

V gene: TRBV5-4
J gene: TRBJ2-7
clone size: -
CDR3 length: 15
D gene: -
CDR3 DNA: TGTGCCAGCAGCTTGGCAGGGGAGGTTAGAGACGAGCAGTACTTC
CDR3 protein: CASSLAGEVRDEQYF

V gene: TRBV27
J gene: TRBJ2-5
clone size: -
CDR3 length: 15
D gene: -
CDR3 DNA: TGTGCCAGCAGTCTTACGGAACGGAGGGGAGAGACCCAGTACTTC
CDR3 protein: CASSLTERRGETQYF

V gene: TRBV11-2
J gene: TRBJ2-1
clone size: many
CDR3 length: 12
D gene: -
CDR3 DNA: TGTGCCAGCAGCCCTCGACTGACGTCGCAGTTCTTC
CDR3 protein: CASSPRLTSQFF

V gene: TRBV4-3
J gene: TRBJ2-1
clone size: few
CDR3 length: 16
D gene: TRBD1
CDR3 DNA: TGCGCCAGCAGCCATAGTTTCGGACAGGGGTACAATGAGCAGTTCTTC
CDR3 protein: CASSHSFGQGYNEQFF

V gene: TRBV30
J gene: TRBJ2-2
clone size: -
CDR3 length: 16
D gene: -
CDR3 DNA: TGTGCCTGGAGTCGCCTCGGGCAGGCGAACACCGGGGAGCTGTTTTTT
CDR3 protein: CAWSRLGQANTGELFF